This T cell receptor beta chain came from a study of response to subunit inactivated influenza vaccine. Study-wide points: Authors suggested each seasonal influenza vaccination recruits few new T cells.

TCRdb fed the RT-PCR reads into MiXCR, producing one record per CDR3 protein. The sample holds around 480,000 distinct CDR3 sequences, 15% to 20% seen once. The table lists this clonotype with many counts. No antigen is known for it. CDR1 and CDR2 (germline): DFQATT, SNEGSKA (reference sequence). V lost 3 bases and J lost 2, with 11 bases in between. This CDR3 is 13 amino acids long. This receptor was identified in a man between 50 and 75 years old who received an inactivated influenza vaccine. Source: CD4+ T cells sorted from PBMCs, taken about 23 months after vaccination. The J gene is TRBJ2-7, the V gene TRBV20-1, with a tentative D call TRBD1 (5 bases). CDR3 loop: CSASKGPAYEQYF. The CDR3 DNA sequence: TGCAGTGCTAGTAAGGGGCCGGCCTACGAGCAGTACTTC.